The entry below describes one TCR beta chain. Assay used: immunoSEQ multiplex PCR; TCRdb lists only in-frame clones, some missing. The sample has over 150,000 clones; 94% are singletons. This sample was included in a study of control samples from healthy donors and cancer patients. This CDR3 region has 11 residues. Germline loops: CDR1 DFQATT, CDR2 SNEGSKA (reference sequence). V was shortened by 1 base and J by 4 bases, with 4 bases between the two germline ends. The sample was blood. The gene calls are TRBV20-1 and TRBJ1-1; D ambiguous. The sequence came from a young woman in good health. This CDR3 is CSARVITEAFF. CDR3 sequence (DNA): TGCAGTGCTAGAGTTATCACTGAAGCTTTCTTT.